The clone carrying this TCR beta chain was picked up a small number of times. The antigen is undetermined. The authors incorporated unique molecular identifiers into the TCR beta cDNA libraries. TCRdb ran MiXCR on the PCR reads and lists one entry per CDR3 protein. This table holds hundreds of thousands of distinct CDR3 sequences, 25% to 30% found once. This sample was taken from a study of post-analysis software for immune sequencing data. Study-level background: Included among the disease courses, which were recorded for the cohort, were relapsing-remitting, secondary progressive and progressive-relapsing multiple sclerosis.

Broader study findings: Controls' normalized Chao1 diversity significantly exceeded that of multiple sclerosis patients. About 5 TRBV segments (TRBV5-6, TRBV5-1 and TRBV20-1 among them) occurred more frequently in patients than in controls. F measure grouped same-batch samples tightly together.

This CDR3 is 15 amino acids long. CDR1 SGHNT and CDR2 YENEEA come from the germline V gene. V gave up 3 bases and J gave up 4 bases, with 13 bases separating them. Sequencing used blood. The TCR sequence derives from a girl aged 10 to 17 with multiple sclerosis. The chain combines TRBV11-3 with TRBJ2-1, with a weak D call TRBD2 (5 bases). The CDR3 coding sequence is TGTGCCAGCAGCTTGGGGAGAAGAGAATACAATGAGCAGTTCTTC. It yields the protein CASSLGRREYNEQFF.